This TCR beta chain was observed in a study of T cell responses to AZD1222 COVID-19 vaccine. Study results and limitations: In a largely white British group with more females than males, clonal diversity was possibly underestimated. Repertoires were obtained only post-peak T cell response. Regions 160-218 and 743-854 dominated among vaccine-associated CD4 TCRs spanning spike.

Trimming took 6 bases from V and 5 from J; bases not matched to a gene: 5. The CDR3 length is 14 residues. Germline CDR1 is MDHEN and CDR2 is SYDVKM. Details on this clone: Its cognate antigen is unknown.

Profiled with immunoSEQ multiplex PCR; TCRdb holds only in-frame clones, not every one. The sample contains roughly 200,000 clones, under 95% of which appear only once. The source of this sequence is an adult in good health. The sample consisted of peripheral blood, taken on day 0 of MenACWY control vaccination. This chain links TRBV28 with TRBJ1-4, with TRBD1 identical over 8 bases. The CDR3 sequence: CASSSGGPNEKLFF. The CDR3 nucleotides are TGTGCCAGCAGCTCAGGGGGCCCGAATGAAAAACTGTTTTTT.